This T cell receptor beta chain was identified during a study of T cell responses to AZD1222 COVID-19 vaccine. Whole-study findings and limits: At 160-218 and 743-854, vaccine-associated CD4 TCRs were dominant, and they spanned spike.

On this clone: The antigen is unknown.

Profiling relied on immunoSEQ multiplex PCR, and the TCRdb table lists in-frame clones only, not all of them. The table shows approximately 93,000 clones, with around 90% occurring only once. Per germline, CDR1 MNHEY and CDR2 SMNVEV (reference sequence). The CDR3 sequence is 13 residues long. The ends were cut back, 3 bases at V and 3 bases at J, with 6 bases in the middle. The TCR originated in an adult who received the AZD1222 COVID-19 vaccine. The sequenced sample was peripheral blood, obtained 28 days after the second AZD1222 dose. V and J are TRBV27 and TRBJ1-5; D remains unclear. CDR3 sequence: CASSFGANQPQHF. The CDR3, as DNA: TGTGCCAGCAGTTTTGGCGCCAATCAGCCCCAGCATTTT.